These T cell receptor beta chains were read from a single sample in a study of cytomegalovirus exposure and HLA in healthy donors. Assay: immunoSEQ multiplex PCR; the TCRdb copy retains only in-frame clones and omits some. The repertoire holds over 55,000 clones, with about 96% as singletons. Material: PBMCs. These receptors were taken from a man aged 18 to 35 in good health and CMV-seronegative. Both conserved end residues are part of each CDR3. Fields, in order: D gene, J gene, V gene, clone size, CDR3 DNA, CDR3 protein. A D gene is named only where the DNA matches it firmly. Not all rows give a size; the values are once, few, many and, for expanded clones, a class.

d_gene: -; j_gene: TRBJ1-2; v_gene: TRBV4-1; abundance: -; CDR3nt: TGCGCCAGCAGCCAAGATTCAGGACAGACCGATTATTATGGCTACACCTTC; CDR3aa: CASSQDSGQTDYYGYTF
d_gene: TRBD1; j_gene: TRBJ1-2; v_gene: TRBV4-1; abundance: -; CDR3nt: TGCGCCAGCAGCCTTCCGGGACAGGGCCCCTCGGGTTCTGGGCGGTCCTACTATGGCTACACCTTC; CDR3aa: CASSLPGQGPSGSGRSYYGYTF
d_gene: -; j_gene: TRBJ2-2; v_gene: TRBV5-1; abundance: once; CDR3nt: TGCGCCAGCAGCTCTTACACCGGGGAGCTGTTTTTT; CDR3aa: CASSSYTGELFF
d_gene: -; j_gene: TRBJ2-1; v_gene: TRBV19; abundance: -; CDR3nt: TGTGCCAGTAGTATATTTGGTCACACCTACAATGAGCAGTTCTTC; CDR3aa: CASSIFGHTYNEQFF
d_gene: TRBD1; j_gene: TRBJ2-5; v_gene: TRBV18; abundance: -; CDR3nt: TGTGCCAGCTCGGCTCCGGGACAGGGTTCCGAGACCCAGTACTTC; CDR3aa: CASSAPGQGSETQYF
d_gene: -; j_gene: TRBJ2-1; v_gene: TRBV7-9; abundance: -; CDR3nt: TGTGCCAGCAGCCCATCTAGGTTATATGAGCAGTTCTTC; CDR3aa: CASSPSRLYEQFF
d_gene: -; j_gene: TRBJ1-1; v_gene: TRBV6-5; abundance: -; CDR3nt: TGTGCCAGCAGTTACATTCCAGGCATGAACACTGAAGCTTTCTTT; CDR3aa: CASSYIPGMNTEAFF
d_gene: -; j_gene: TRBJ2-7; v_gene: TRBV5-5; abundance: once; CDR3nt: TGTGCCAGCAGCACAGCCGGGAACCCATCCTACGAGCAGTACTTC; CDR3aa: CASSTAGNPSYEQYF
d_gene: TRBD1; j_gene: TRBJ1-1; v_gene: TRBV5-1; abundance: -; CDR3nt: TGCGCCAGCAGCGGAGACAGGGGTTACACTGAAGCTTTCTTT; CDR3aa: CASSGDRGYTEAFF
d_gene: TRBD1; j_gene: TRBJ2-7; v_gene: TRBV27; abundance: -; CDR3nt: TGTGCCAGCAGTTTGGTAGGAGACAGGGGTAATTACGAGCAGTACTTC; CDR3aa: CASSLVGDRGNYEQYF
d_gene: TRBD2; j_gene: TRBJ2-7; v_gene: TRBV18; abundance: -; CDR3nt: TGTGCCAGCTCACCACCGGGACTAGCGGTCTTGGGGGGCTCCTACGAGCAGTACTTC; CDR3aa: CASSPPGLAVLGGSYEQYF
d_gene: TRBD1; j_gene: TRBJ1-4; v_gene: TRBV6-1; abundance: -; CDR3nt: TGTGCCAGCAGGGGACAGGAAAAACTGTTTTTT; CDR3aa: CASRGQEKLFF
d_gene: -; j_gene: TRBJ2-1; v_gene: TRBV5-1; abundance: once; CDR3nt: TGCGCCAGCAGCTCATTTACAGGGAGCTCCTACAATGAGCAGTTCTTC; CDR3aa: CASSSFTGSSYNEQFF
d_gene: -; j_gene: TRBJ2-7; v_gene: TRBV11-2; abundance: -; CDR3nt: TGTGCCAGCAGCCCCTCACTTGGGACATTCTCTTACGAGCAGTACTTC; CDR3aa: CASSPSLGTFSYEQYF
d_gene: TRBD1; j_gene: TRBJ1-3; v_gene: TRBV7-8; abundance: -; CDR3nt: TGTGCCAGCAGCTTGGGCTTACAGGGGCGGGCATATTTT; CDR3aa: CASSLGLQGRAYF
d_gene: TRBD1; j_gene: TRBJ1-4; v_gene: TRBV6-5; abundance: -; CDR3nt: TGTGCCAGCAGTTCCAAAACCGGGACAGGGAATGAAAAACTGTTTTTT; CDR3aa: CASSSKTGTGNEKLFF
d_gene: TRBD2; j_gene: TRBJ2-7; v_gene: TRBV27; abundance: -; CDR3nt: TGTGCCAGCAGAATTCGGACTAGCGGGAACACGAATTACGAGCAGTACTTC; CDR3aa: CASRIRTSGNTNYEQYF
d_gene: -; j_gene: TRBJ2-7; v_gene: TRBV28; abundance: -; CDR3nt: TGTGCCAGCAGTCCTGCCGGGACAAATTCCTACGAGCAGTACTTC; CDR3aa: CASSPAGTNSYEQYF
d_gene: TRBD1; j_gene: TRBJ1-1; v_gene: TRBV27; abundance: -; CDR3nt: TGTGCCAGCAGTCCTAACAGGGGGCATAAAGCTTTCTTT; CDR3aa: CASSPNRGHKAFF
d_gene: TRBD2; j_gene: TRBJ2-7; v_gene: TRBV6-5; abundance: -; CDR3nt: TGTGCCAGCAGTTTTGGACTAGCGGGGACCTCCTACGAGCAGTACTTC; CDR3aa: CASSFGLAGTSYEQYF
d_gene: TRBD1; j_gene: TRBJ2-7; v_gene: TRBV30; abundance: -; CDR3nt: TGTGCCTTCTGGACAGGAGACTACGAGCAGTACTTC; CDR3aa: CAFWTGDYEQYF
d_gene: TRBD2; j_gene: TRBJ2-1; v_gene: TRBV12-5; abundance: -; CDR3nt: TGTGCTAGTGGTTTGGTGATATTAGCGGGAGGGGGTGTGGATGAGCAGTTCTTC; CDR3aa: CASGLVILAGGGVDEQFF
d_gene: TRBD2; j_gene: TRBJ2-7; v_gene: TRBV5-4; abundance: -; CDR3nt: TGTGCCAGCAGCTGGACTAGCGGGAGCGTAAAGAACGAGCAGTACTTC; CDR3aa: CASSWTSGSVKNEQYF
d_gene: TRBD2; j_gene: TRBJ2-7; v_gene: TRBV29-1; abundance: -; CDR3nt: TGCAGCGCACGGGGGGGCCTCTACGAGCAGTACTTC; CDR3aa: CSARGGLYEQYF
d_gene: TRBD2; j_gene: TRBJ2-1; v_gene: TRBV5-1; abundance: -; CDR3nt: TGCGCCAGCAGCTCAGTAGCGGGGGGGGACAATGAGCAGTTCTTC; CDR3aa: CASSSVAGGDNEQFF
d_gene: -; j_gene: TRBJ2-3; v_gene: TRBV28; abundance: -; CDR3nt: TGTGCCAGCAGCAGTGGAGGGTCCCTTGATACGCAGTATTTT; CDR3aa: CASSSGGSLDTQYF
d_gene: TRBD1; j_gene: TRBJ2-5; v_gene: TRBV7-9; abundance: -; CDR3nt: TGTGCCAGCAGCTTCCCGGGACAGGGGGCGACCCAGTACTTC; CDR3aa: CASSFPGQGATQYF
d_gene: -; j_gene: TRBJ1-1; v_gene: TRBV5-1; abundance: -; CDR3nt: TGCGCCAGCAGCTTTTCCAGGGATGAAGCTTTCTTT; CDR3aa: CASSFSRDEAFF
d_gene: -; j_gene: TRBJ2-2; v_gene: TRBV14; abundance: -; CDR3nt: TGTGCCAGCAGCCAAGGACTCACGCAGGAGCTGTTTTTT; CDR3aa: CASSQGLTQELFF
d_gene: -; j_gene: TRBJ2-3; v_gene: TRBV7-9; abundance: -; CDR3nt: TGTGCCAGCAGCGAGAGCACAGATACGCAGTATTTT; CDR3aa: CASSESTDTQYF
d_gene: -; j_gene: TRBJ2-3; v_gene: TRBV11-1; abundance: -; CDR3nt: TGTGCCAGCAGCTTAGTCCAGGACTACACAGATACGCAGTATTTT; CDR3aa: CASSLVQDYTDTQYF
d_gene: -; j_gene: TRBJ2-6; v_gene: TRBV7-7; abundance: -; CDR3nt: TGTGCTAGCAGCTTAACACCTGGGGCCAACGTCCTGACTTTC; CDR3aa: CASSLTPGANVLTF
d_gene: TRBD2; j_gene: TRBJ2-3; v_gene: TRBV28; abundance: -; CDR3nt: TGTGCCAGCAGTTTACCCAGCGGGATCACAGATACGCAGTATTTT; CDR3aa: CASSLPSGITDTQYF
d_gene: -; j_gene: TRBJ1-1; v_gene: TRBV4-1; abundance: -; CDR3nt: TGCGCCAGCAGCCATCCGCCAGGGAGGGCCCCTGAAGCTTTCTTT; CDR3aa: CASSHPPGRAPEAFF
d_gene: -; j_gene: TRBJ2-7; v_gene: TRBV6-1; abundance: -; CDR3nt: TGTGCCAGCAGTGGCTATTCAGACAGGACCTACGAGCAGTACTTC; CDR3aa: CASSGYSDRTYEQYF
d_gene: -; j_gene: TRBJ2-1; v_gene: TRBV11-2; abundance: -; CDR3nt: TGTGCCAGCAGCTTAGTGTCGTTGCGGACAAACTCAAAGGATGAGCAGTTCTTC; CDR3aa: CASSLVSLRTNSKDEQFF
d_gene: -; j_gene: TRBJ2-2; v_gene: TRBV5-1; abundance: -; CDR3nt: TGCGCCAGCAGCGCAATTGGGGGGAGTAGCACCGGGGAGCTGTTTTTT; CDR3aa: CASSAIGGSSTGELFF
d_gene: TRBD1; j_gene: TRBJ2-3; v_gene: TRBV4-1; abundance: -; CDR3nt: TGCGCCAGCAGCAACACACAGGGGAACCCTGGCACAGATACGCAGTATTTT; CDR3aa: CASSNTQGNPGTDTQYF
d_gene: TRBD1; j_gene: TRBJ2-4; v_gene: TRBV5-4; abundance: -; CDR3nt: TGTGCCAGCAGCACGACAGGGAAAGCCAAAAACATTCAGTACTTC; CDR3aa: CASSTTGKAKNIQYF
d_gene: -; j_gene: TRBJ2-5; v_gene: TRBV7-2; abundance: -; CDR3nt: TGTGCCAGCAGTCAGGGGCAGCAAGAGACCCAGTACTTC; CDR3aa: CASSQGQQETQYF
d_gene: -; j_gene: TRBJ2-1; v_gene: TRBV7-2; abundance: once; CDR3nt: TGTGCCAGCAGCTCGCGGGTCCTTTACAATGAGCAGTTCTTC; CDR3aa: CASSSRVLYNEQFF
d_gene: TRBD2; j_gene: TRBJ2-7; v_gene: TRBV4-1; abundance: -; CDR3nt: TGCGCCAGCAGCCAATCTTTGGCTAGCGGCACCTACGAGCAGTACTTC; CDR3aa: CASSQSLASGTYEQYF
d_gene: TRBD2; j_gene: TRBJ2-2; v_gene: TRBV2; abundance: -; CDR3nt: TGTGCCAGCACGGGACTAGCGGGATACGGGGAGCTGTTTTTT; CDR3aa: CASTGLAGYGELFF
d_gene: TRBD2; j_gene: TRBJ2-7; v_gene: TRBV29-1; abundance: -; CDR3nt: TGCAGCGTAACTACCGGGACTAGCGGGAGATTGTCCTACGAGCAGTACTTC; CDR3aa: CSVTTGTSGRLSYEQYF
d_gene: -; j_gene: TRBJ2-5; v_gene: TRBV5-1; abundance: -; CDR3nt: TGCGCCAGCAGCTTGTTATCAGGTCGCGAGGAGACCCAGTACTTC; CDR3aa: CASSLLSGREETQYF
d_gene: TRBD1; j_gene: TRBJ2-1; v_gene: TRBV19; abundance: -; CDR3nt: TGTGCCAGTAGTATAGGACAGGGGAGGATATCCTACAATGAGCAGTTCTTC; CDR3aa: CASSIGQGRISYNEQFF
d_gene: -; j_gene: TRBJ2-7; v_gene: TRBV28; abundance: -; CDR3nt: TGTGCCAGCAGTTTCTTGACAGCCGACGAGCAGTACTTC; CDR3aa: CASSFLTADEQYF
d_gene: TRBD1; j_gene: TRBJ1-5; v_gene: TRBV6-5; abundance: -; CDR3nt: TGTGCCAGCAGCCGTGGACAGGATAATCAGCCCCAGCATTTT; CDR3aa: CASSRGQDNQPQHF
d_gene: TRBD2; j_gene: TRBJ2-1; v_gene: TRBV14; abundance: -; CDR3nt: TGTGCCAGCGGGATTAGCGGGACTCACGATGAGCAGTTCTTC; CDR3aa: CASGISGTHDEQFF